This T cell receptor (beta chain) was profiled in a study of OX40 agonist ivuxolimab in advanced cancers. The wider study: The patients received ivuxolimab by intravenous route every 2 weeks at 0.01 to 10 mg/kg.

Assay used: immunoSEQ multiplex PCR; TCRdb lists only in-frame clones, some missing. This sample yields under 50,000 clones, of which roughly 80% are seen a single time; under 15% belongs to the top ten. The CDR3 loop spans 16 amino acids. V lost 5 bases and J lost 5; bases outside the gene matches: 8. The germline CDR1 and CDR2 sequences are MDHEN and SYDVKM. V usage is TRBV28 and J usage is TRBJ2-5, with 13 positions matching TRBD2. Material: CD4+ or CD8+ T cells sorted from blood, obtained in a trial of the OX40 agonist ivuxolimab. The TCR comes from an adult with an advanced solid tumor such as melanoma, head and neck, liver or kidney cancer. The CDR3 DNA reads TGTGCCAGCAGTCCCCCGGGACTAGCGGGATTGGAGACCCAGTACTTC. This gives the protein CASSPPGLAGLETQYF.